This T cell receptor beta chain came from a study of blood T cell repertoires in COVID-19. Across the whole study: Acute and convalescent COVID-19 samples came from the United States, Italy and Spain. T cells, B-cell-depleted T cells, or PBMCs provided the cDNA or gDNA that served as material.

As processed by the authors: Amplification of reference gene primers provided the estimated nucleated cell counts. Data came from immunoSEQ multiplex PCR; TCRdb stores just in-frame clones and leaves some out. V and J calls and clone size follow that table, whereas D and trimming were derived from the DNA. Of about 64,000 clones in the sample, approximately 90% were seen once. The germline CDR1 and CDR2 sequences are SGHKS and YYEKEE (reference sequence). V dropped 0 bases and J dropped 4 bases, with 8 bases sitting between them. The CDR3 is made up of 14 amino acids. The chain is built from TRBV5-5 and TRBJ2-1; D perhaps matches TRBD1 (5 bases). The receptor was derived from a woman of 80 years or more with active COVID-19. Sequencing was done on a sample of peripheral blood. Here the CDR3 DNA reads TGTGCCAGCAGCTTGGATCAGGGATACAATGAGCAGTTCTTC. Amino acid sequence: CASSLDQGYNEQFF.